The rows below give T cell receptor beta chains drawn from one sample of a study of T cells after somatic rescue of genetic block. Measured with immunoSEQ multiplex PCR; TCRdb has only the in-frame clones, and not every one. The table records 110,000 or so clones, 80% to 95% of them present only once. The sample was peripheral blood mononuclear cells (PBMCs). All receptors come from a woman aged 18-30 years. Each CDR3 is given with its conserved first and last residue. The D gene is left open where the match is weak. Rows give clone size only sometimes, using once, few, many, or a class for an expanded clone.

d_gene: .
v_gene: TRBV6-5
len: 14
j_gene: TRBJ1-1
abundance: .
CDR3nt: TGTGCCAGCAGCAAACAGGGAGGGGACACTGAAGCTTTCTTT
CDR3aa: CASSKQGGDTEAFF

d_gene: TRBD1
v_gene: TRBV11-2
len: 12
j_gene: TRBJ2-7
abundance: few
CDR3nt: TGTGCCAGCAGCGAGACAGGGTTCGAGCAGTACTTC
CDR3aa: CASSETGFEQYF

d_gene: .
v_gene: TRBV5-6
len: 12
j_gene: TRBJ1-3
abundance: few
CDR3nt: TGTGCCAGCAGCCAATCTGGAAACACCATATATTTT
CDR3aa: CASSQSGNTIYF

d_gene: .
v_gene: TRBV6-4
len: 16
j_gene: TRBJ2-3
abundance: once
CDR3nt: TGTGCCAGCAGTGACGCTTCCCCCACCCCTTTAGATACGCAGTATTTT
CDR3aa: CASSDASPTPLDTQYF

d_gene: TRBD2
v_gene: TRBV9
len: 17
j_gene: TRBJ2-2
abundance: .
CDR3nt: TGTGCCAGCAGCGTAGCTTTGGATAGCGGGGGACCCGGGGAGCTGTTTTTT
CDR3aa: CASSVALDSGGPGELFF

d_gene: TRBD1
v_gene: TRBV10-3
len: 17
j_gene: TRBJ1-1
abundance: once
CDR3nt: TGTGCCATCAGTGGGACGTTATCTACAGGGGCCGGCACTGAAGCTTTCTTT
CDR3aa: CAISGTLSTGAGTEAFF

d_gene: .
v_gene: TRBV7-9
len: 13
j_gene: TRBJ2-7
abundance: .
CDR3nt: TGTGCCAGCAGCTTACAGGGAGGCAACGAGCAGTACTTC
CDR3aa: CASSLQGGNEQYF

d_gene: .
v_gene: TRBV6-1
len: 14
j_gene: TRBJ1-2
abundance: .
CDR3nt: TGTGCCAGCAGTGAATTAGCGGGTTACGATGGCTACACCTTC
CDR3aa: CASSELAGYDGYTF

d_gene: .
v_gene: TRBV5-1
len: 13
j_gene: TRBJ2-7
abundance: .
CDR3nt: TGCGCCAGCAGCTTGGAACAGGATTACGAGCAGTACTTC
CDR3aa: CASSLEQDYEQYF

d_gene: .
v_gene: TRBV11-1
len: 13
j_gene: TRBJ2-1
abundance: .
CDR3nt: TGTGCCAGCAGTTCGGACTCTGCCAGAGAGCAGTTCTTC
CDR3aa: CASSSDSAREQFF

d_gene: TRBD2
v_gene: TRBV7-7
len: 15
j_gene: TRBJ2-1
abundance: .
CDR3nt: TGTGCCAGCAGCTCGGGACTAGCGGTCTACAATGAGCAGTTCTTC
CDR3aa: CASSSGLAVYNEQFF

d_gene: .
v_gene: TRBV27
len: 13
j_gene: TRBJ2-7
abundance: .
CDR3nt: TGTGCCAGCAGTGAACAGGCCTCCTACGAGCAGTACTTC
CDR3aa: CASSEQASYEQYF

d_gene: .
v_gene: TRBV18
len: 15
j_gene: TRBJ2-5
abundance: .
CDR3nt: TGTGCCAGCTCACCACCGAATGCCTACCAAGAGACCCAGTACTTC
CDR3aa: CASSPPNAYQETQYF

d_gene: .
v_gene: TRBV15
len: 14
j_gene: TRBJ1-2
abundance: .
CDR3nt: TGTGCCACCAGCGGGGGTAGAGGGGACTATGGCTACACCTTC
CDR3aa: CATSGGRGDYGYTF

d_gene: .
v_gene: TRBV9
len: 13
j_gene: TRBJ2-1
abundance: .
CDR3nt: TGTGCCAGCAGTTTTAGCTCCTACAATGAGCAGTTCTTC
CDR3aa: CASSFSSYNEQFF

d_gene: .
v_gene: TRBV6-8
len: 15
j_gene: TRBJ1-1
abundance: .
CDR3nt: TGTGCCAGCAGCCGGTGGAGGGTGGGGGACACTGAAGCTTTCTTT
CDR3aa: CASSRWRVGDTEAFF

d_gene: .
v_gene: TRBV25-1
len: 14
j_gene: TRBJ1-6
abundance: once
CDR3nt: TGTGCCAGCGGTATCGTGGGGGCAACATCACCCCTCCACTTT
CDR3aa: CASGIVGATSPLHF

d_gene: .
v_gene: TRBV5-1
len: 14
j_gene: TRBJ1-4
abundance: .
CDR3nt: TGCGCCAGCAGCTTAAGGCAGCCGAATGAAAAACTGTTTTTT
CDR3aa: CASSLRQPNEKLFF

d_gene: TRBD1
v_gene: TRBV6-5
len: 15
j_gene: TRBJ1-1
abundance: .
CDR3nt: TGTGCCAGCAGTGCTACTGGGGACAGGAACACTGAAGCTTTCTTT
CDR3aa: CASSATGDRNTEAFF

d_gene: TRBD1
v_gene: TRBV19
len: 14
j_gene: TRBJ1-2
abundance: .
CDR3nt: TGTGCCAGTAGTATCGGACAGGGGGGCTATGGCTACACCTTC
CDR3aa: CASSIGQGGYGYTF

d_gene: .
v_gene: TRBV19
len: 12
j_gene: TRBJ1-2
abundance: .
CDR3nt: TGTGCCAGTACCTCCCGAGACGGGGGCTACACCTTC
CDR3aa: CASTSRDGGYTF

d_gene: TRBD2
v_gene: TRBV7-8
len: 17
j_gene: TRBJ2-7
abundance: .
CDR3nt: TGTGCCAGCAGCTTAGGAGGTAGCGGGGGCCTTACCTACGAGCAGTACTTC
CDR3aa: CASSLGGSGGLTYEQYF

d_gene: .
v_gene: TRBV29-1
len: 12
j_gene: TRBJ1-2
abundance: .
CDR3nt: TGCAGCGTTGACGGTACCAAGAATGGCTACACCTTC
CDR3aa: CSVDGTKNGYTF

d_gene: .
v_gene: TRBV5-1
len: 17
j_gene: TRBJ1-6
abundance: .
CDR3nt: TGCGCCAGCAACCAACAACCGGTCAGAACAGGGAGCTCACCCCTCCACTTT
CDR3aa: CASNQQPVRTGSSPLHF

d_gene: TRBD1
v_gene: TRBV19
len: 14
j_gene: TRBJ1-4
abundance: .
CDR3nt: TGTGCCAGTACCATGGACAGGGCTAATGAAAAACTGTTTTTT
CDR3aa: CASTMDRANEKLFF

d_gene: .
v_gene: TRBV5-4
len: 17
j_gene: TRBJ1-1
abundance: few
CDR3nt: TGTGCCAGCAGCCCGCCGCGACGGCCTGGGATGAACACTGAAGCTTTCTTT
CDR3aa: CASSPPRRPGMNTEAFF

d_gene: TRBD1
v_gene: TRBV5-1
len: 14
j_gene: TRBJ2-5
abundance: once
CDR3nt: TGCGCCAGCAAAGGGACAGGGGGGGAAGAGACCCAGTACTTC
CDR3aa: CASKGTGGEETQYF

d_gene: TRBD1
v_gene: TRBV4-1
len: 15
j_gene: TRBJ2-1
abundance: once
CDR3nt: TGCGCCAGCAGCCAAGGGACAGGAACTTTCAATGAGCAGTTCTTC
CDR3aa: CASSQGTGTFNEQFF

d_gene: .
v_gene: TRBV10-3
len: 15
j_gene: TRBJ1-1
abundance: once
CDR3nt: TGTGCCATCAGTGAGAATGGACAGCCAAACACTGAAGCTTTCTTT
CDR3aa: CAISENGQPNTEAFF

d_gene: .
v_gene: TRBV7-8
len: 16
j_gene: TRBJ1-2
abundance: .
CDR3nt: TGTGCCAGCAGCTTAGTAGCCCAGGGACCGCCGTTGGGCTACACCTTC
CDR3aa: CASSLVAQGPPLGYTF

d_gene: .
v_gene: TRBV13
len: 14
j_gene: TRBJ1-3
abundance: .
CDR3nt: TGTGCCAGCAGCTTATGGGAGTCCGGAAACACCATATATTTT
CDR3aa: CASSLWESGNTIYF

d_gene: TRBD1
v_gene: TRBV5-4
len: 13
j_gene: TRBJ2-3
abundance: once
CDR3nt: TGTGCCAGCAGCCACACAGGGGAAGATACGCAGTATTTT
CDR3aa: CASSHTGEDTQYF

d_gene: .
v_gene: TRBV6-4
len: 16
j_gene: TRBJ1-5
abundance: .
CDR3nt: TGTGCCAGCAGTGACTCAGCAGGGGATAGCAATCAGCCCCAGCATTTT
CDR3aa: CASSDSAGDSNQPQHF

d_gene: TRBD2
v_gene: TRBV9
len: 16
j_gene: TRBJ2-1
abundance: .
CDR3nt: TGTGCCAGCAGCCCCGGGGGGTCGAGCTCCTACAATGAGCAGTTCTTC
CDR3aa: CASSPGGSSSYNEQFF

d_gene: .
v_gene: TRBV6-1
len: 14
j_gene: TRBJ2-1
abundance: .
CDR3nt: TGTGCCAGCAGTGAAGGGGGTAACTACAATGAGCAGTTCTTC
CDR3aa: CASSEGGNYNEQFF

d_gene: TRBD2
v_gene: TRBV28
len: 16
j_gene: TRBJ2-3
abundance: once
CDR3nt: TGTGCCAGCAGTTCTCCAGCGGGGGTGAGCACAGATACGCAGTATTTT
CDR3aa: CASSSPAGVSTDTQYF

d_gene: .
v_gene: TRBV30
len: 13
j_gene: TRBJ1-2
abundance: .
CDR3nt: TGTGCCTGGAGTGCTACCTACAGGGATAGCTACACCTTC
CDR3aa: CAWSATYRDSYTF

d_gene: TRBD2
v_gene: TRBV6-4
len: 15
j_gene: TRBJ2-5
abundance: .
CDR3nt: TGTGCCAGCAGTGATTGCGGGGGGGCCGAGGAGACCCAGTACTTC
CDR3aa: CASSDCGGAEETQYF

d_gene: .
v_gene: TRBV19
len: 15
j_gene: TRBJ1-1
abundance: .
CDR3nt: TGTGCCAGTAGTAAATCAGGGGCGCTGTACACTGAAGCTTTCTTT
CDR3aa: CASSKSGALYTEAFF

d_gene: TRBD2
v_gene: TRBV12-5
len: 14
j_gene: TRBJ2-7
abundance: .
CDR3nt: TGTGCTAGTGGTTCCGGGACTAGCGGGTACGAGCAGTACTTC
CDR3aa: CASGSGTSGYEQYF

d_gene: TRBD1
v_gene: TRBV7-3
len: 15
j_gene: TRBJ2-5
abundance: .
CDR3nt: TGTGCCAGCAGTCCACAGGGGGACAGGGGAGAGACCCAGTACTTC
CDR3aa: CASSPQGDRGETQYF

d_gene: TRBD2
v_gene: TRBV9
len: 14
j_gene: TRBJ2-5
abundance: .
CDR3nt: TGTGCCAGCAGCGTAGCGACTAGCGGAGAGACCCAGTACTTC
CDR3aa: CASSVATSGETQYF

d_gene: TRBD1
v_gene: TRBV15
len: 15
j_gene: TRBJ1-4
abundance: .
CDR3nt: TGTGCCACCAGCAGAGGGGGACAGGGTGATGAAAAACTGTTTTTT
CDR3aa: CATSRGGQGDEKLFF

d_gene: .
v_gene: TRBV7-2
len: 14
j_gene: TRBJ2-5
abundance: .
CDR3nt: TGTGCCAGCAGCTCAAGACTAGACGTAGAGACCCAGTACTTC
CDR3aa: CASSSRLDVETQYF

d_gene: .
v_gene: TRBV15
len: 14
j_gene: TRBJ1-5
abundance: .
CDR3nt: TGTGCCACCAGCAGAGATCGGGACAATCAGCCCCAGCATTTT
CDR3aa: CATSRDRDNQPQHF

d_gene: .
v_gene: TRBV5-1
len: 13
j_gene: TRBJ1-2
abundance: once
CDR3nt: TGCGCCAGCAGCTTGGCGAGGGGATATGGCTACACCTTC
CDR3aa: CASSLARGYGYTF

d_gene: .
v_gene: TRBV6-5
len: 12
j_gene: TRBJ1-2
abundance: .
CDR3nt: TGTGCCAGCAGCATGGGGGACTATGGCTACACCTTC
CDR3aa: CASSMGDYGYTF

d_gene: .
v_gene: TRBV6-5
len: 15
j_gene: TRBJ1-3
abundance: .
CDR3nt: TGTGCCAGCAGTTACGGGAGGAGCTCTGGAAACACCATATATTTT
CDR3aa: CASSYGRSSGNTIYF

d_gene: .
v_gene: TRBV7-9
len: 12
j_gene: TRBJ1-1
abundance: .
CDR3nt: TGTGCCAGCAGCTGGGGGAGGACTGAAGCTTTCTTT
CDR3aa: CASSWGRTEAFF

d_gene: TRBD1
v_gene: TRBV4-1
len: 21
j_gene: TRBJ1-5
abundance: .
CDR3nt: TGCGCCAGCAGCCCCTTTAGATGGATTGGCAGGGGGGGGGATAGCAATCAGCCCCAGCATTTT
CDR3aa: CASSPFRWIGRGGDSNQPQHF

d_gene: .
v_gene: TRBV14
len: 14
j_gene: TRBJ2-2
abundance: .
CDR3nt: TGTGCCAGCAGCCCATACATCTCCACCGGGGAGCTGTTTTTT
CDR3aa: CASSPYISTGELFF

d_gene: TRBD2
v_gene: TRBV7-9
len: 15
j_gene: TRBJ2-7
abundance: .
CDR3nt: TGTGCCAGCAGCTTACCGACTAGCGGGGCCTACGAGCAGTACTTC
CDR3aa: CASSLPTSGAYEQYF

d_gene: TRBD2
v_gene: TRBV10-3
len: 15
j_gene: TRBJ2-3
abundance: .
CDR3nt: TGTGCCATCAGTGAGTCGCTAGCGGGCACAGATACGCAGTATTTT
CDR3aa: CAISESLAGTDTQYF